What follows describes a single TCR beta chain. Antigen specificity is unknown. Germline is not matched at one junction end, which may reflect a read error. They got blood RNA out of unsorted whole blood and also pulled out germline DNA. This record comes from a study of tumor-infiltrating lymphocytes in primary liver carcinoma. Making TCR beta cDNA involved approximately 520 ng total RNA and a constant-region primer. Researchers made the TCR beta libraries by running three nested multiplex PCR rounds with slightly modified ARM-PCR. The two initial PCR rounds, about 9 cycles each, used TRBV1-TRBV30 forward and C-beta reverse primers. TCRdb fed the multiplex PCR reads into MiXCR, producing one record per CDR3 protein. The table lists 330,000 or so distinct CDR3 sequences, less than 70% of them singletons. The CDR3 length is 16 residues. The V gene's germline CDR1 is SGHNT and CDR2 YYREEE (reference sequence).

Study-wide points: Tumor region pairs showed greater overlap than either tumor-adjacent or tumor-blood pairs did.

The sequencing input was peripheral blood. J is TRBJ2-6 and V is TRBV5-4; D may be TRBD1 (6 bases). The sequence derives from a man aged 40-49 years with primary liver carcinoma and hepatitis B virus infection. The CDR3: CTSSPGQFSGANVLTF. CDR3 coding DNA: TGTACCAGCAGCCCCGGACAGTTCTCTGGGGCCAACGTCCTGACTTTC. Full variable domain (remainder filled in from reference TRBV5-4 and TRBJ2-6): ETGVTQSPTHLIKTRGQQVTLRCSSQSGHNTVSWYQQALGQGPQFIFQYYREEENGRGNFPPRFSGLQFPNYSSELNVNALELDDSALYLCTSSPGQFSGANVLTFGAGSRLTVL.